This T cell receptor (beta chain) comes out of a study of cytomegalovirus exposure and HLA in healthy donors. Overall study findings and caveats: The CMV antigen specificity of a few CMV-associated chains was confirmed through in vitro analysis. The dataset shows that most TCR sequences were rare, while some public TCRs occurred in many donors.

This clone was seen a single time. The antigen is undetermined. With 2 bases removed from V and 0 bases from J, the gap between germline ends came to 5 bases. CDR3 length: 14 amino acids. Germline values: CDR1 KGHSY, CDR2 FQNENV. Profiling relied on immunoSEQ multiplex PCR, and the TCRdb table lists in-frame clones only, not all of them. This table has tens of thousands of clones, over 85% appearing once. V gene TRBV16 combines with J gene TRBJ1-5, with D hard to call. Sequencing was performed on PBMCs. The sequence was obtained from a woman under 30 in good health and CMV-seronegative. The CDR3 region has the DNA TGTGCCAGCAGCCAAGTCAATAGCAATCAGCCCCAGCATTTT. As protein: CASSQVNSNQPQHF.